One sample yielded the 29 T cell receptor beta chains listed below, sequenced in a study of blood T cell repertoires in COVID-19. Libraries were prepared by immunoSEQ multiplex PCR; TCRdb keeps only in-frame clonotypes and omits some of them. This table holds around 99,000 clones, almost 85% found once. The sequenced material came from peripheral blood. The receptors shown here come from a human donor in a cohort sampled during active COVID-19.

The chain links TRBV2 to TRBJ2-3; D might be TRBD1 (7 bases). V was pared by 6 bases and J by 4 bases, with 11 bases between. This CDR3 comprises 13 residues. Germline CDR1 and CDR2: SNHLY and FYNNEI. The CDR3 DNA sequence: TGTGCCAGCAGCCAGGGGGGACCAGATACGCAGTATTTT. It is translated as CASSQGGPDTQYF.

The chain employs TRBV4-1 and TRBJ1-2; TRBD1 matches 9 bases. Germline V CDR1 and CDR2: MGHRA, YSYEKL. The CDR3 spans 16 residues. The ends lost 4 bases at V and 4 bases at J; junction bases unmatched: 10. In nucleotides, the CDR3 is TGCGCCAGCAGCCCCGATTCCCCGGGACAGGGCTATGGCTACACCTTC. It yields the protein CASSPDSPGQGYGYTF.

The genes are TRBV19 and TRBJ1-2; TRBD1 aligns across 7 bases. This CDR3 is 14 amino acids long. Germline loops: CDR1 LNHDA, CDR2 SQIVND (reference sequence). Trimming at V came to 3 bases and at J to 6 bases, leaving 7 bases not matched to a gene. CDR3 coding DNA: TGTGCCAGTAGTATGGAACACAGGGGAAATGGCTACACCTTC. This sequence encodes CASSMEHRGNGYTF.

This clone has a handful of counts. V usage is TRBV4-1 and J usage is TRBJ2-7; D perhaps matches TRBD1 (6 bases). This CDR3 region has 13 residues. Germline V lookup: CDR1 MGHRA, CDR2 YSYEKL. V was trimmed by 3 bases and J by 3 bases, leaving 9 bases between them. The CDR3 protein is CASSQIQGYEQYV. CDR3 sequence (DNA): TGCGCCAGCAGCCAGATACAGGGCTACGAGCAGTACGTC.

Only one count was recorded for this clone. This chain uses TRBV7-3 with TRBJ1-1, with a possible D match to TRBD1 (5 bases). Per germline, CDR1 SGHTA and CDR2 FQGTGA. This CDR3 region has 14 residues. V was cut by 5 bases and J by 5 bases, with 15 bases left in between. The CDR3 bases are TGTGCCAGCAGCCTCCAGGGAGGGAAGACTGAAGCTTTCTTT. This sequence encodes CASSLQGGKTEAFF.

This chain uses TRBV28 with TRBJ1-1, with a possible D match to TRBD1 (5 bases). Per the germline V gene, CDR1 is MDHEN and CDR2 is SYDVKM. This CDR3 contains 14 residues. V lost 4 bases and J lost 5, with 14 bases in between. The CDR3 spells CASSSPGEGTEAFF. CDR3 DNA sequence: TGTGCCAGCAGTTCACCGGGGGAGGGGACTGAAGCTTTCTTT.

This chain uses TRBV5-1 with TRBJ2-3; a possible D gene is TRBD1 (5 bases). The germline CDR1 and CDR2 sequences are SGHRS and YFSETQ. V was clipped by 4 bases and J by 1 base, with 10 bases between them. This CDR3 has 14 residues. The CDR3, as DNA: TGCGCCAGCAGCCCCGGCAGGGGCACAGATACGCAGTATTTT. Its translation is CASSPGRGTDTQYF.

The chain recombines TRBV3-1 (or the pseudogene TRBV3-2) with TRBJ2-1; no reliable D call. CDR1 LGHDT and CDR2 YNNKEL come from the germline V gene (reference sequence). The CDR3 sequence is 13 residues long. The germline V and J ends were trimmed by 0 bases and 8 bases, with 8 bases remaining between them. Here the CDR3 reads CASSQDPYYEQFF. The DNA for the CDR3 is TGTGCCAGCAGCCAAGATCCCTATTATGAGCAGTTCTTC.

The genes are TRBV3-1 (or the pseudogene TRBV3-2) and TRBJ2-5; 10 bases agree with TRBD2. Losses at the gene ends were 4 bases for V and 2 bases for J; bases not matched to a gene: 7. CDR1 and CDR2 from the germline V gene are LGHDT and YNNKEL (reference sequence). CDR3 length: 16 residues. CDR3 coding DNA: TGTGCCAGCAGCCTCGGAATACTAGCGGGACAAGAGACCCAGTACTTC. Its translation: CASSLGILAGQETQYF.

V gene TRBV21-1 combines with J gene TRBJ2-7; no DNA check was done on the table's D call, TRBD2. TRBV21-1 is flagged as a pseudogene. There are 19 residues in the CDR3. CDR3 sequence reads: CASSPGPPGGGGLPYEQYV. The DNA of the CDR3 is TGTGCCAGCAGCCCCGGACCCCCGGGTGGGGGAGGTTTGCCCTACGAGCAGTACGTC.

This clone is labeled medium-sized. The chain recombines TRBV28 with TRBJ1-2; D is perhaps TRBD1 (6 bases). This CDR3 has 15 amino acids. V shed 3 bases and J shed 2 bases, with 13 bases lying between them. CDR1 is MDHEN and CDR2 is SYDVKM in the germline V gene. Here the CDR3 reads CASSLIGGWNYGYTF. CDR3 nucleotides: TGTGCCAGCAGTTTGATAGGGGGTTGGAACTATGGCTACACCTTC.

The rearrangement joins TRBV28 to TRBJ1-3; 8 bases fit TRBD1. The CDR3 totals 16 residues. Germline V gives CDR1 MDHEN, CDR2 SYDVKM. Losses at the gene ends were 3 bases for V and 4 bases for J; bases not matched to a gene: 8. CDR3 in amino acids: CASSFTQGASGNTIYF. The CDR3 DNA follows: TGTGCCAGCAGTTTCACCCAGGGGGCTTCAGGAAACACCATATATTTT.

CDR3 amino acids: CASSLVQGTNYGYTF. Here the CDR3 DNA reads TGTGCCAGCAGCTTGGTCCAGGGCACTAACTATGGCTACACCTTC. The chain recombines TRBV5-6 with TRBJ1-2, with TRBD1 as a possible D gene (5 bases). CDR3 size: 15 residues. V was shortened by 0 bases and J by 0 bases, with 9 bases between the two germline ends. Germline CDR1 is SGHDT and CDR2 is YYEEEE.

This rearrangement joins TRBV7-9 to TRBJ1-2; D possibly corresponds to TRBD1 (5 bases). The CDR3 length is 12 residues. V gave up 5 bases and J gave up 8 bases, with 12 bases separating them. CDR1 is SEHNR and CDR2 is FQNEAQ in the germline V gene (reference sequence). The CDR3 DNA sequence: TGTGCCAGCAGCGGCAGGGTGGAGGGCTACACCTTC. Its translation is CASSGRVEGYTF.

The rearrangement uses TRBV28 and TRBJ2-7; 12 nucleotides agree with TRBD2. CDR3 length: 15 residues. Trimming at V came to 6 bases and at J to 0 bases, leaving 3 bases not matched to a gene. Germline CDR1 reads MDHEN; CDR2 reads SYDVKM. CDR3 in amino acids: CASSLTSGSSYEQYF. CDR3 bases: TGTGCCAGCAGCCTGACTAGCGGGAGCTCCTACGAGCAGTACTTC.

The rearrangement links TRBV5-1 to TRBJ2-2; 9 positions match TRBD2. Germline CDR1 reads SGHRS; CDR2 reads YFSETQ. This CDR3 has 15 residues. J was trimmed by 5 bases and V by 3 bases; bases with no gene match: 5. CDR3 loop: CASSSPGLATGELFF. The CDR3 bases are TGCGCCAGCAGCTCACCGGGACTAGCTACCGGGGAGCTGTTTTTT.

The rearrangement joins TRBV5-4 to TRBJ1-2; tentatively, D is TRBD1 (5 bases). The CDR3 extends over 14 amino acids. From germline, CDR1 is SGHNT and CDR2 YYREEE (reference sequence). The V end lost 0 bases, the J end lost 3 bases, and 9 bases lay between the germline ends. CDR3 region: CASSLGQPDYGYTF. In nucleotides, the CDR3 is TGTGCCAGCAGCTTGGGACAGCCAGACTATGGCTACACCTTC.

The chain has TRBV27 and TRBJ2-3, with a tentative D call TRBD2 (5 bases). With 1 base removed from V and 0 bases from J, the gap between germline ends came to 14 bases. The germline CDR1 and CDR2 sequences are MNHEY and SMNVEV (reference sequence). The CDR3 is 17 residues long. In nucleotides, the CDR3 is TGTGCCAGCAGTTTATTCCGGGGTAGCGATAGCACAGATACGCAGTATTTT. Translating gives CASSLFRGSDSTDTQYF.

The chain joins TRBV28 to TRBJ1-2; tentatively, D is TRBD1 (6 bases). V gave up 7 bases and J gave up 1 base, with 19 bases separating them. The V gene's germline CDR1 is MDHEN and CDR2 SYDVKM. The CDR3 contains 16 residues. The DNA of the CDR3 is TGTGCCAGCACCCCCCCTACGGGGGGCAGTAACTATGGCTACACCTTC. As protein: CASTPPTGGSNYGYTF.

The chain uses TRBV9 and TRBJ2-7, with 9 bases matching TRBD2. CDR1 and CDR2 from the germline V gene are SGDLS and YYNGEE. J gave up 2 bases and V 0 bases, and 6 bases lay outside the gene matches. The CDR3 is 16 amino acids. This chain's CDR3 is CASSVEAGGRAYEQYF. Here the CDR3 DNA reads TGTGCCAGCAGCGTAGAGGCCGGCGGGAGGGCCTACGAGCAGTACTTC.

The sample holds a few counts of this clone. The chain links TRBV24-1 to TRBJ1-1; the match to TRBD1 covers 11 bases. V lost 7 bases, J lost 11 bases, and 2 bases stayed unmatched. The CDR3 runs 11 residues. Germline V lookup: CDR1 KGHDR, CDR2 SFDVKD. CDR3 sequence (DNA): TGTGCCACCAGCGGACAGGGGGCCGCTTTCTTT. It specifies CATSGQGAAFF.

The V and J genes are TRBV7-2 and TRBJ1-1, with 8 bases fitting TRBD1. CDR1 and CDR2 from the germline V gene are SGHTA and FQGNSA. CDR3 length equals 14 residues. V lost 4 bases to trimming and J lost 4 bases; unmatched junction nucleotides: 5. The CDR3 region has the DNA TGTGCCAGCAGCTCGTTAACAGGGGGCACTGAAGCTTTCTTT. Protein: CASSSLTGGTEAFF.

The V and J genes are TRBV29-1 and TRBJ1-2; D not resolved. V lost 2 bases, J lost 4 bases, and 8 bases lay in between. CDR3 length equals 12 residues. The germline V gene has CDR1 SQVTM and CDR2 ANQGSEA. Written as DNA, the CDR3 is TGCAGCGTTGAACGTAGCCGCTATGGCTACACCTTC. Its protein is CSVERSRYGYTF. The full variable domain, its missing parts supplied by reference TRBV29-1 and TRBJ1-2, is SAVISQKPSRDICQRGTSLTIQCQVDSQVTMMFWYRQQPGQSLTLIATANQGSEATYESGFVIDKFPISRPNLTFSTLTVSNMSPEDSSIYLCSVERSRYGYTFGSGTRLTVV.

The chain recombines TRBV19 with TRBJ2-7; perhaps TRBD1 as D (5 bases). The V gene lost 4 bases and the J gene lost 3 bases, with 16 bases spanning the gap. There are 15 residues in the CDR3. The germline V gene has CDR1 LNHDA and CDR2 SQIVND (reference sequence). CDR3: CASSTQVPQGYEQYV. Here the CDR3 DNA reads TGTGCCAGTAGTACTCAGGTTCCCCAGGGCTACGAGCAGTACGTC.

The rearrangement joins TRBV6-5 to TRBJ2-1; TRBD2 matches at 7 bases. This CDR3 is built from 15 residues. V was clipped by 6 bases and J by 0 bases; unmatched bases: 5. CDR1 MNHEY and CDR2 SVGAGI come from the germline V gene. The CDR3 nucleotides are TGTGCCAGCAGAGCCGGACTAGGCTCCTACAATGAGCAGTTCTTC. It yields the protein CASRAGLGSYNEQFF.

In DNA form, the CDR3 reads TGTGCCAGCTCACCACAAGGGACAGGGGGCAACTTTGAAAAACTGTTTTTT. Translated: CASSPQGTGGNFEKLFF. The genes are TRBV18 and TRBJ1-4, with 12 bases that match TRBD1. The CDR3 has 17 residues. Germline V gene data show CDR1 as KGHSH and CDR2 as LQKENI. V lost 1 base and J lost 7; bases outside the gene matches: 7.

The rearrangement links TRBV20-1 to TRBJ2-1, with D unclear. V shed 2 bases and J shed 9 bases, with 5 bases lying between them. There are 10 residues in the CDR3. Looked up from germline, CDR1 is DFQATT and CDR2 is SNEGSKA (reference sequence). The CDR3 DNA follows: TGCAGTGCTAGACGGGTTGAGCAGTTCTTC. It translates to CSARRVEQFF.

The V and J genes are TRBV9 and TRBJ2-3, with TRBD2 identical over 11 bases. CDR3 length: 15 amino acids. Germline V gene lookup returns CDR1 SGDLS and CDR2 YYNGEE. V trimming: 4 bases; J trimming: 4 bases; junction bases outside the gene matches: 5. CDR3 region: CASSLTSGSSDTQYF. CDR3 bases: TGTGCCAGCAGCTTAACTAGCGGGAGTTCAGATACGCAGTATTTT.

The CDR3 reads CASSPRDRVNTEAFF. Written as DNA, the CDR3 is TGTGCCAGCTCACCTCGGGACAGGGTGAACACTGAAGCTTTCTTT. This sequence joins TRBV18 and TRBJ1-1; TRBD1 matches 9 bases. V shed 3 bases, J shed 0 bases, and the junction held 2 bases outside the gene matches. The CDR3 is 15 residues long. CDR1 and CDR2 (germline): KGHSH, LQKENI.